Listed below are T cell receptor beta chains from one sample, sequenced in a study of shared clonotypes between healthy human individuals. Clones were sequenced by immunoSEQ multiplex PCR, and TCRdb holds only the in-frame ones, with some missing. The table lists some 630,000 clones, about 95% of them singletons, with about 0.11% in the top ten. Material: naive CD8+ T cells sorted from blood. These receptors were collected from a woman aged 25 to 39 in good health. Both conserved end residues are part of each CDR3. D genes are given only for firm matches. Clone size is stated in some rows and not others, as once, few, many or a class when expanded.

clone size	D gene	V gene	CDR3 length	J gene	CDR3 protein	CDR3 DNA
NA	NA	TRBV4-1	15	TRBJ2-5	CASSQVGVSQETQYF	TGCGCCAGCAGCCAAGTAGGGGTTAGCCAAGAGACCCAGTACTTC
NA	NA	TRBV11-2	16	TRBJ2-5	CASSGGAGWVQETQYF	TGTGCCAGCAGCGGCGGGGCGGGATGGGTCCAAGAGACCCAGTACTTC
NA	NA	TRBV4-2	18	TRBJ2-7	CASSQEVPGEDVTYEQYF	TGTGCCAGCAGCCAAGAGGTCCCGGGTGAGGATGTTACCTACGAGCAGTACTTC
NA	NA	TRBV6-5	15	TRBJ1-2	CASRGLEEEDYGYTF	TGTGCCAGCAGGGGCCTCGAGGAGGAGGATTATGGCTACACCTTC
NA	NA	TRBV4-2	14	TRBJ2-2	CASSQPGPTGELFF	TGTGCCAGCAGCCAACCCGGACCAACCGGGGAGCTGTTTTTT
NA	TRBD2	TRBV28	16	TRBJ2-1	CASSLVTSGRAYEQFF	TGTGCCAGCAGTTTAGTAACTAGCGGGAGGGCCTATGAGCAGTTCTTC
NA	NA	TRBV28	15	TRBJ2-7	CASISSLEGSYEQYF	TGTGCCAGCATATCATCGCTCGAGGGCTCCTACGAGCAGTACTTC
NA	NA	TRBV27	17	TRBJ1-1	CASSLQDPVPQNTEAFF	TGTGCCAGCAGTCTTCAAGATCCGGTCCCGCAAAACACTGAAGCTTTCTTT
NA	TRBD2	TRBV5-4	19	TRBJ2-1	CASSLGVAGGLSPYNEQFF	TGTGCCAGCAGCTTGGGTGTAGCGGGAGGACTCTCCCCCTACAATGAGCAGTTCTTC
NA	NA	TRBV6-1	14	TRBJ2-7	CASSGRLVCHEQYF	TGTGCCAGCAGTGGACGACTAGTTTGCCACGAGCAGTACTTC
NA	NA	TRBV28	14	TRBJ2-1	CATKMGTTYNEQFF	TGTGCCACTAAAATGGGCACCACCTACAATGAGCAGTTCTTC
NA	NA	TRBV9	16	TRBJ2-7	CASSVVRGGFVDEQYF	TGTGCCAGCAGCGTAGTGAGGGGAGGTTTCGTCGACGAGCAGTACTTC
NA	NA	TRBV5-8	13	TRBJ2-1	CASSLEEFGEQFF	TGTGCCAGCAGCTTGGAAGAATTCGGTGAGCAGTTCTTC
NA	NA	TRBV5-4	15	TRBJ2-7	CASSNLSGAYYEQYF	TGTGCCAGCAGCAACCTCTCGGGAGCTTATTACGAGCAGTACTTC
NA	NA	TRBV27	14	TRBJ1-4	CASSLAGSHEKLFF	TGTGCCAGCAGTTTAGCCGGTTCCCATGAAAAACTGTTTTTT
NA	NA	TRBV21-1	13	TRBJ1-1	CAKTRGGRTEAFF	TGTGCCAAAACCAGGGGGGGACGGACTGAAGCTTTCTTT
NA	NA	TRBV5-4	16	TRBJ1-3	CASSLAQGAHGNTIYF	TGTGCCAGCAGCTTGGCCCAGGGAGCGCACGGAAACACCATATATTTT
NA	TRBD2	TRBV28	16	TRBJ2-2	CASSLSAGGGTGELFF	TGTGCCAGCAGTTTAAGTGCGGGCGGGGGGACCGGGGAGCTGTTTTTT
NA	NA	TRBV9	15	TRBJ1-5	CASSVEGGGGQPQHF	TGTGCCAGCAGCGTAGAGGGAGGGGGGGGTCAGCCCCAGCATTTT
NA	NA	TRBV15	15	TRBJ1-1	CATSYFEGLNTEAFF	TGTGCCACCAGCTACTTCGAGGGACTGAACACTGAAGCTTTCTTT
NA	TRBD2	TRBV4-1	18	TRBJ2-3	CASSQDLAGVSSTDTQYF	TGCGCCAGCAGCCAAGATCTAGCGGGAGTATCTAGCACAGATACGCAGTATTTT
NA	NA	TRBV13	15	TRBJ2-5	CASSLGQGFSETQYF	TGTGCCAGCAGCTTAGGCCAGGGCTTTTCGGAGACCCAGTACTTC
once	NA	TRBV19	15	TRBJ2-6	CASSGFYSGANVLTF	TGTGCCAGTTCCGGGTTTTACTCTGGGGCCAACGTCCTGACTTTC
once	NA	TRBV4-1	16	TRBJ2-7	CASSHIGLQGDYEQYF	TGCGCCAGCAGCCATATAGGACTCCAGGGAGACTACGAGCAGTACTTC
NA	NA	TRBV27	16	TRBJ2-1	CASSSPGTASYNEQFF	TGTGCCAGCAGTTCGCCCGGGACGGCCTCCTACAATGAGCAGTTCTTC
NA	NA	TRBV9	18	TRBJ2-3	CASSEIPPGAGITDTQYF	TGTGCCAGCAGCGAGATACCACCCGGGGCGGGGATCACAGATACGCAGTATTTT
NA	TRBD1	TRBV7-9	13	TRBJ1-1	CASSLQGATEAFF	TGTGCCAGCAGCTTACAGGGGGCCACTGAAGCTTTCTTT
NA	NA	TRBV7-8	13	TRBJ2-3	CASSLMPGDTQYF	TGTGCCAGCAGCTTAATGCCGGGAGATACGCAGTATTTT
NA	TRBD1	TRBV5-6	14	TRBJ1-2	CASSFEQGVSGYTF	TGTGCCAGCAGCTTTGAACAGGGGGTTTCTGGCTACACCTTC
once	NA	TRBV4-1	14	TRBJ2-7	CASSQGPKTYEQYF	TGCGCCAGCAGCCAAGGTCCTAAAACCTACGAGCAGTACTTC
NA	NA	TRBV5-4	13	TRBJ1-2	CASSLGDGYGYTF	TGTGCCAGCAGCTTGGGGGACGGCTATGGCTACACCTTC
NA	TRBD2	TRBV7-9	15	TRBJ2-1	CASSLVAGGHNEQFF	TGTGCCAGCAGCTTAGTAGCGGGAGGGCACAATGAGCAGTTCTTC
NA	TRBD2	TRBV5-1	14	TRBJ2-1	CASSLGTRGNEQFF	TGCGCCAGCAGCTTGGGGACTAGGGGAAATGAGCAGTTCTTC
NA	TRBD2	TRBV28	16	TRBJ2-3	CASRGLRGSSTDTQYF	TGTGCCAGCAGGGGATTGCGGGGGAGTAGCACAGATACGCAGTATTTT
NA	TRBD1	TRBV27	15	TRBJ1-2	CASSSIYRDRVDYTF	TGTGCCAGCAGTTCCATATACCGGGACAGGGTGGACTACACCTTC
NA	NA	TRBV6-4	13	TRBJ2-1	CASSEGFTNEQFF	TGTGCCAGCAGTGAGGGCTTCACCAATGAGCAGTTCTTC
NA	NA	TRBV10-1	14	TRBJ2-7	CASSVYGDTYEQYF	TGCGCCAGCAGCGTTTACGGGGACACCTACGAGCAGTACTTC
NA	NA	TRBV4-1	16	TRBJ1-1	CASSQDWTGPYDEAFF	TGCGCCAGCAGCCAAGATTGGACCGGGCCTTACGATGAAGCTTTCTTT
NA	TRBD1	TRBV5-1	20	TRBJ1-5	CASSFTGTGGASDSNQPQHF	TGCGCCAGCAGCTTCACCGGGACAGGGGGGGCGTCGGATAGCAATCAGCCCCAGCATTTT
NA	NA	TRBV2	13	TRBJ2-7	CASSAYSSYEQYF	TGTGCCAGCAGTGCGTACAGCTCCTACGAGCAGTACTTC
NA	TRBD2	TRBV27	20	TRBJ2-3	CASSSNSGLAGVFGSDTQYF	TGTGCCAGCAGTTCCAACTCCGGACTAGCGGGAGTGTTTGGGTCAGATACGCAGTATTTT
NA	NA	TRBV2	15	TRBJ1-2	CASSDDSLPLAGYTF	TGTGCCAGCAGTGACGACAGCCTGCCCCTGGCTGGCTACACCTTC
NA	NA	TRBV13	15	TRBJ2-1	CASSSFGSSYNEQFF	TGTGCCAGCTCCTCTTTCGGGAGCTCCTACAATGAGCAGTTCTTC
NA	NA	TRBV25-1	13	TRBJ1-4	CASSLGPGEKLFF	TGTGCCAGCAGTTTGGGACCGGGGGAAAAACTGTTTTTT
NA	NA	TRBV5-6	13	TRBJ2-1	CASSLVGVEEQFF	TGTGCCAGCAGCTTGGTTGGGGTTGAGGAGCAGTTCTTC
NA	NA	TRBV29-1	11	TRBJ2-2	CSVWDTGELFF	TGCAGCGTTTGGGACACCGGGGAGCTGTTTTTT
NA	NA	TRBV5-5	13	TRBJ2-5	CASSNWELETQYF	TGTGCCAGCAGTAATTGGGAGTTGGAGACCCAGTACTTC
NA	NA	TRBV9	11	TRBJ2-5	CASGLGETQYF	TGTGCCAGCGGTTTAGGGGAGACCCAGTACTTC
NA	TRBD2	TRBV4-1	15	TRBJ2-5	CASSRLAGVGETQYF	TGCGCCAGCAGCCGACTAGCGGGAGTCGGGGAGACCCAGTACTTC
NA	NA	TRBV27	15	TRBJ2-2	CASSSRAANTGELFF	TGTGCCAGCAGTTCCCGGGCAGCGAACACCGGGGAGCTGTTTTTT
NA	TRBD2	TRBV15	20	TRBJ2-2	CATSPKGLAGEARDTGELFF	TGTGCCACCAGCCCGAAAGGACTAGCGGGAGAGGCGCGCGACACCGGGGAGCTGTTTTTT
NA	NA	TRBV2	12	TRBJ2-7	CATLIDDYEQYF	TGTGCCACCCTCATCGATGACTACGAGCAGTACTTC
NA	TRBD2	TRBV27	14	TRBJ2-7	CASSRLAGGYEQYF	TGTGCCAGCAGTCGACTAGCGGGGGGCTACGAGCAGTACTTC
NA	NA	TRBV21-1	16	TRBJ2-2	CASSKGNRRNTGELFF	TGTGCCAGCAGCAAAGGGAACAGGCGAAACACCGGGGAGCTGTTTTTT
NA	TRBD2	TRBV7-6	15	TRBJ2-1	CASSPGLAGVVEQFF	TGTGCCAGCAGCCCAGGACTAGCGGGAGTTGTTGAGCAGTTCTTC
once	NA	TRBV7-2	15	TRBJ1-1	CASSWAPGWDTEAFF	TGTGCCAGCAGCTGGGCGCCAGGATGGGACACTGAAGCTTTCTTT
once	TRBD2	TRBV5-1	17	TRBJ2-7	CASRETSGRGGPGEQYF	TGCGCCAGCAGAGAGACTAGCGGGAGAGGAGGGCCGGGCGAGCAGTACTTC